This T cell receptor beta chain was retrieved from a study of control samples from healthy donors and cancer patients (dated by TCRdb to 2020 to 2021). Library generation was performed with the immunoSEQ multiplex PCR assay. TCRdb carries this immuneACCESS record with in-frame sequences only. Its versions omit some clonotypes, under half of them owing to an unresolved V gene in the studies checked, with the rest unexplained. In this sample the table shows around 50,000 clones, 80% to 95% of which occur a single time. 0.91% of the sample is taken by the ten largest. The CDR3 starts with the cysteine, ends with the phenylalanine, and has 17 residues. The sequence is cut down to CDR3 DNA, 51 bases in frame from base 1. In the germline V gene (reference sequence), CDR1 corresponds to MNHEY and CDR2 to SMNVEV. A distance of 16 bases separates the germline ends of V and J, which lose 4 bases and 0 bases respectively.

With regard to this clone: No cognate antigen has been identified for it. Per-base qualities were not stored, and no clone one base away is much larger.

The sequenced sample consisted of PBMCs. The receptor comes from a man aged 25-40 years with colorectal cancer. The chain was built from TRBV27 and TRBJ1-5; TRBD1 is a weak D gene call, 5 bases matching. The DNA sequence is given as TGTGCCAGCAGTTCCCTATGGGGGAGTTATAGCAATCAGCCCCAGCATTTT. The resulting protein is CASSSLWGSYSNQPQHF.